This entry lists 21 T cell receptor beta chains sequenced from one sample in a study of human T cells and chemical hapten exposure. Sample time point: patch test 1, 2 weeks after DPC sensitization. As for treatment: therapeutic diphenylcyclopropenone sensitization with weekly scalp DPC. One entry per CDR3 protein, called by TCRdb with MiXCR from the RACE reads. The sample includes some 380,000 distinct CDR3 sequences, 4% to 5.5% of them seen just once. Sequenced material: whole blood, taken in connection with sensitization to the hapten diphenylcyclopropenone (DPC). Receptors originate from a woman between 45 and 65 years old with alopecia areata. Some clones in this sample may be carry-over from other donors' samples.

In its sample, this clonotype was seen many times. In DNA form, the CDR3 reads TGCAGCGTTGGGGGACGGGAGAACACTGAAGCTTTCTTT. Encoded protein: CSVGGRENTEAFF. V usage is TRBV29-1 and J usage is TRBJ1-1; D possibly corresponds to TRBD1 (5 bases). The V end lost 4 bases, the J end lost 1 base, and 10 bases lay between the germline ends. Germline CDR1 is SQVTM and CDR2 is ANQGSEA. This CDR3 is built from 13 residues.

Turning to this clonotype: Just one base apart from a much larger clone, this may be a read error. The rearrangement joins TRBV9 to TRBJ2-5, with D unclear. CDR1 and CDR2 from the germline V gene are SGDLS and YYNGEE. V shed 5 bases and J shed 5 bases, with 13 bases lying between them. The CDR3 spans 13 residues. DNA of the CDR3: TGTGCCAGCAGACGTGCAGGAACGGAGACCCAGTACTTC. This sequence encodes CASRRAGTETQYF.

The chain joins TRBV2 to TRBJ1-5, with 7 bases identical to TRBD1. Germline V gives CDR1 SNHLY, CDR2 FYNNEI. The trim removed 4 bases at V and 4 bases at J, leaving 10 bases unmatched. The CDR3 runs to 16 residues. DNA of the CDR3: TGTGCCAGCAGTGGCCAAGGGACAGCTTTAAATCAGCCCCAGCATTTT. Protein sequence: CASSGQGTALNQPQHF.

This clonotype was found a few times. The CDR3 nucleotides are TGCGCCAGCAGCAAGGGACCATCAAATTCACCCCTCCACTTT. Encoded protein: CASSKGPSNSPLHF. This chain links TRBV5-1 with TRBJ1-6; D possibly corresponds to TRBD1 (5 bases). V dropped 4 bases and J dropped 7 bases, with 12 bases sitting between them. From germline, CDR1 is SGHRS and CDR2 YFSETQ. The CDR3 has 14 amino acids.

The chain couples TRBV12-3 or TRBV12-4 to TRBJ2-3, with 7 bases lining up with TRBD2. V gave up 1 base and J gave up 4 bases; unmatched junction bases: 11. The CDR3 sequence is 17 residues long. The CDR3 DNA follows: TGTGCCAGCAGTTTAGGGGCAGGAGCGGGGTCATCAGATACGCAGTATTTT. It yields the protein CASSLGAGAGSSDTQYF.

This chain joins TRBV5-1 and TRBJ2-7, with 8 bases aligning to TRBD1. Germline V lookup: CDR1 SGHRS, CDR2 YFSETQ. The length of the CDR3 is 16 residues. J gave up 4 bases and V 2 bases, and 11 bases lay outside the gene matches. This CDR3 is CASSLEPPDRAYEQYF. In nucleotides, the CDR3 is TGCGCCAGCAGCTTAGAGCCGCCGGACAGGGCGTACGAGCAGTACTTC.

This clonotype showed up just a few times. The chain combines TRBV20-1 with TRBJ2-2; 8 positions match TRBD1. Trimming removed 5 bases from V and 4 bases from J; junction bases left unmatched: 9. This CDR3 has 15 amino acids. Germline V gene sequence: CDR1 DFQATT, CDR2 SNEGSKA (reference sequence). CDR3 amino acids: CSAGRGQGFTGELFF. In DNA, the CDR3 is TGCAGTGCTGGCAGGGGGCAGGGGTTCACCGGGGAGCTGTTTTTT.

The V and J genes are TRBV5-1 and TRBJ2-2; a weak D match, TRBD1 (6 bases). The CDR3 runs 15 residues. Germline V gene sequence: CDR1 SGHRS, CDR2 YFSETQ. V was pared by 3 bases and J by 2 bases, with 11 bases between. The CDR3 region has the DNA TGCGCCAGCAGCTCCACAGGGTTCAACACCGGGGAGCTGTTTTTT. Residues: CASSSTGFNTGELFF.

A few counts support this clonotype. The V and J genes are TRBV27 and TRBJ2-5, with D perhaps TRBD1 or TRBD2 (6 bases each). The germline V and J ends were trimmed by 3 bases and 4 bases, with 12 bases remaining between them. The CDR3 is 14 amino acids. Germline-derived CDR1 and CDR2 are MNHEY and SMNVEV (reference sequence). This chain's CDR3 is CASSFRGRGETQYF. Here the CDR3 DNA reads TGTGCCAGCAGTTTCCGGGGGCGCGGAGAGACCCAGTACTTC.

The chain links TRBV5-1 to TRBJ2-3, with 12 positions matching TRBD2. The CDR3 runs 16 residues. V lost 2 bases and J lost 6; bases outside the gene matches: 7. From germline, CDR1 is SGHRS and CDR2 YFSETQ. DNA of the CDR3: TGCGCCAGCAGCTTTTCACTAGCGGGAGGTTCGGATACGCAGTATTTT. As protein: CASSFSLAGGSDTQYF. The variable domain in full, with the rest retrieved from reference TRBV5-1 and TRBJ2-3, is KAGVTQTPRYLIKTRGQQVTLSCSPISGHRSVSWYQQTPGQGLQFLFEYFSETQRNKGNFPGRFSGRQFSNSRSEMNVSTLELGDSALYLCASSFSLAGGSDTQYFGPGTRLTVL.

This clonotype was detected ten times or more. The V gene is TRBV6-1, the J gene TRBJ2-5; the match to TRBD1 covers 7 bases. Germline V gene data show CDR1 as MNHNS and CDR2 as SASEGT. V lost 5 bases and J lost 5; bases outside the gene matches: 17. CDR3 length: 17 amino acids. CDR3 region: CASSPRRGSTGPETQYF. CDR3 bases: TGTGCCAGCAGTCCCAGAAGGGGCTCGACAGGGCCGGAGACCCAGTACTTC.

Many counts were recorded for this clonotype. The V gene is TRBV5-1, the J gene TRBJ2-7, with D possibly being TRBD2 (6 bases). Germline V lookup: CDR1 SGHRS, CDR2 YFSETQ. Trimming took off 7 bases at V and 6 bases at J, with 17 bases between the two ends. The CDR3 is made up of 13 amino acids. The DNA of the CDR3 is TGCGCCAGCCGAGGTCAGCCGGAGGGCGAGCAGTACTTC. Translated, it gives CASRGQPEGEQYF.

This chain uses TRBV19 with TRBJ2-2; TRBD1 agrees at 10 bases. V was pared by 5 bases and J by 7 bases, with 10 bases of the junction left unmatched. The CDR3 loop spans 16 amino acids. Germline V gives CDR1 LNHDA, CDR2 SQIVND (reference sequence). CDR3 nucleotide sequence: TGTGCCAGTAGTTTTGACAGGGGGCGAATTATCGGGGAGCTGTTTTTT. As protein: CASSFDRGRIIGELFF.

The CDR3 bases are TGCAGTGCTAGAGAGGGGCAGTACGAGCAGTACTTC. This translates into CSAREGQYEQYF. The chain couples TRBV20-1 to TRBJ2-7, with D maybe TRBD1 (5 bases). The germline V gene encodes CDR1 DFQATT and CDR2 SNEGSKA (reference sequence). The CDR3 spans 12 residues. V was clipped by 0 bases and J by 4 bases, with 7 bases between them.

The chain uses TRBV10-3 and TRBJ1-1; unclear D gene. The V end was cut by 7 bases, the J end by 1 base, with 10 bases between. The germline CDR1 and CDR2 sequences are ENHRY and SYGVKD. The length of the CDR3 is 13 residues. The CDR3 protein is CAINPDPNTEAFF. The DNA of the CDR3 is TGTGCCATCAATCCGGACCCGAACACTGAAGCTTTCTTT.

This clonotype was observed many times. The DNA for the CDR3 is TGTGCCAGCAGGGGGGGTTCCGCGAACACCGGGGAGCTGTTTTTT. Residues: CASRGGSANTGELFF. The chain recombines TRBV2 with TRBJ2-2; a weak D match, TRBD2 (6 bases). The CDR3 totals 15 residues. Germline CDR1 SNHLY, CDR2 FYNNEI. V was cut by 6 bases and J by 0 bases, with 11 bases left in between. The full variable domain, with the rest looked up from reference TRBV2 and TRBJ2-2, is EPEVTQTPSHQVTQMGQEVILRCVPISNHLYFYWYRQILGQKVEFLVSFYNNEISEKSEIFDDQFSVERPDGSNFTLKIRSTKLEDSAMYFCASRGGSANTGELFFGEGSRLTVL.

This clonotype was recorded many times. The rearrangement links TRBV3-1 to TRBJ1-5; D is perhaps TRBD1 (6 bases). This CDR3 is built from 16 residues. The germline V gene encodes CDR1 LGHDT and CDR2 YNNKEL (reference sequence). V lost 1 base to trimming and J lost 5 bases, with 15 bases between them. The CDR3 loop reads CASSQVPGARDQPQHF. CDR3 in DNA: TGTGCCAGCAGCCAAGTCCCGGGGGCGCGGGATCAGCCCCAGCATTTT. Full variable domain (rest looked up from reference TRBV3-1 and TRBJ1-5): DTAVSQTPKYLVTQMGNDKSIKCEQNLGHDTMYWYKQDSKKFLKIMFSYNNKELIINETVPNRFSPKSPDKAHLNLHINSLELGDSAVYFCASSQVPGARDQPQHFGDGTRLSIL.

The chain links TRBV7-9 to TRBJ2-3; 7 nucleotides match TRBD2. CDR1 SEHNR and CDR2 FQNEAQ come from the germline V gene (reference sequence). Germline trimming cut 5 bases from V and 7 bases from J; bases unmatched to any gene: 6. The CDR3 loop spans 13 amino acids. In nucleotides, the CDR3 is TGTGCCAGCAGCACGGGAGGAGAGTATACGCAGTATTTT. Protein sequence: CASSTGGEYTQYF.

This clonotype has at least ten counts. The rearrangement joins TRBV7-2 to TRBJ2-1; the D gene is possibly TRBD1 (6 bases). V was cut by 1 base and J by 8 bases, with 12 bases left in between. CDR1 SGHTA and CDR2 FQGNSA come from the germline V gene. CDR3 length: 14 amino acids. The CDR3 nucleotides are TGTGCCAGCAGCTTAGGGTCAGGGGCCCATGAGCAGTTCTTC. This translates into CASSLGSGAHEQFF.

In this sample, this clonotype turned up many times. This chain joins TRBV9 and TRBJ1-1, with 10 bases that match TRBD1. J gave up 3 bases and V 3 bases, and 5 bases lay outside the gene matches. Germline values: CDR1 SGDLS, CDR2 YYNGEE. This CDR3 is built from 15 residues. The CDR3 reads CASSARQGADTEAFF. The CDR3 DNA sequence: TGTGCCAGCAGCGCCCGACAGGGGGCTGACACTGAAGCTTTCTTT.

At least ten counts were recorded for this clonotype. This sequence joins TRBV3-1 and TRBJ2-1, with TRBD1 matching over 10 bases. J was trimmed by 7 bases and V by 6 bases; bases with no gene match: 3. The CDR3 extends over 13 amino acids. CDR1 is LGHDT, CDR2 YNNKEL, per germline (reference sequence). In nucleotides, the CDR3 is TGTGCCAGCAGTCGACAGGGGGCGAATGAGCAGTTCTTC. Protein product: CASSRQGANEQFF.